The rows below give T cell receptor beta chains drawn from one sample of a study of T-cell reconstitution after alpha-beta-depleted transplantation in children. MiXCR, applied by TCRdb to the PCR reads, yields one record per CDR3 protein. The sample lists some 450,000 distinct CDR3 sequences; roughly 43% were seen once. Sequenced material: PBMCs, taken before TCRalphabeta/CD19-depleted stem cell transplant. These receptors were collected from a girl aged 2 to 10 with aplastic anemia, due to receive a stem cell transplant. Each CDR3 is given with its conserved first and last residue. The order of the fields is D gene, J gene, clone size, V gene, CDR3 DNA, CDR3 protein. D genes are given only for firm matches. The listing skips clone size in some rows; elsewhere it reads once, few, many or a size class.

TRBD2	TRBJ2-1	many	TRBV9	TGTGCCAGCAGCGTTGGACTAGCGGGCTCCTACAATGAGCAGTTCTTC	CASSVGLAGSYNEQFF
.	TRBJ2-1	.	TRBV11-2	TGTGCCAGCAGCTTTAGGTCCCTCAATGAGCAGTTCTTC	CASSFRSLNEQFF
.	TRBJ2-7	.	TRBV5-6	TGTGCCAGCAGCTTGCTAAGCGAGCAGTACTTC	CASSLLSEQYF
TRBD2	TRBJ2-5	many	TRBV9	TGTGCCAGCAGTGCCTTAGGTGGCGGGAGTTGGCAAGAGACCCAGTACTTC	CASSALGGGSWQETQYF
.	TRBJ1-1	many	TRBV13	TGTGCCAGCAGCTCGACAGGGAACACTGAAGCTTTCTTT	CASSSTGNTEAFF
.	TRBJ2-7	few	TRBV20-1	TGCAGTGCTAGAGGACAGGTTCCCTCCTACGAGCAGTACTTC	CSARGQVPSYEQYF
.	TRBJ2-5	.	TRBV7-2	TGTGCCAGCAGCTCTATAGATGAGAGGACCCAGTACTTC	CASSSIDERTQYF
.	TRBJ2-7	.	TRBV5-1	TGCGCCAGCAGCCATACCCTAGGTGGGAGCTCCTACGAGCAGTACTTC	CASSHTLGGSSYEQYF
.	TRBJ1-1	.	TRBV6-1	TGTGCCAGCAGTGAAGCGCCCGGGCCCACTGAAGCTTTCTTT	CASSEAPGPTEAFF
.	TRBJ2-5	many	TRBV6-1	TGTGCCAGCAGTACGGGGGGGACAGGGAAGGAGACCCAGTACTTC	CASSTGGTGKETQYF
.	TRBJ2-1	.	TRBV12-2	TGTGCAAGTCGCTCGCTCAGCGGGGGTGTCTACAATGAGCAGTTCTTC	CASRSLSGGVYNEQFF
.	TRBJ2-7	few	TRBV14	TGTGCCAGCAGAGGACTGGGATCGGAGGAGCAGTACTTC	CASRGLGSEEQYF
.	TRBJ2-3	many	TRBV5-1	TGCGCCAGCAGCTTGCGGGGTCTATTCACAGATACGCAGTATTTT	CASSLRGLFTDTQYF
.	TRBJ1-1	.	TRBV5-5	TGTGCCAGCAGATCAGACGGAGGGAGAGCTGAAGCTTTCTTT	CASRSDGGRAEAFF
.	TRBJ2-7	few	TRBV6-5	TGTGCCAGCAGTTACGGTCTTTTAAGCTCCTACGAGCAGTACTTC	CASSYGLLSSYEQYF
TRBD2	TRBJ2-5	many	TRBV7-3	TGTGCCAGCAGCCGGGGACTAGCGGGAGGATCCAAAGAGACCCAGTACTTC	CASSRGLAGGSKETQYF
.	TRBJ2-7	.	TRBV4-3	TGCGCCAGCAGCCAAGATTGGCCACGCTACGAGCAGTACTTC	CASSQDWPRYEQYF
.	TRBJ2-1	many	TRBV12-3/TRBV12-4	TGTGCCAGCAGTTCCGACAGCGACCTGAGCTCCTACAATGAGCAGTTCTTC	CASSSDSDLSSYNEQFF
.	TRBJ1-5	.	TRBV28	TGTGCCAGCACCCCACCCTCCGGACAGCCCCAGCATTTT	CASTPPSGQPQHF
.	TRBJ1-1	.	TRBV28	TGTGCCAGCAGGCAGACGACTGAAGCTTTCTTT	CASRQTTEAFF
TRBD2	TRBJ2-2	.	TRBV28	TGTGCCAGCAGAGACGAAGGTCCAGTCCCGGGGAGGGAGGAGCTGTTTTTT	CASRDEGPVPGREELFF
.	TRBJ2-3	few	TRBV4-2	TGTGCCAGCAGCCAAGATCCAACGGGGATGGGGGCAGATACGCAGTATTTT	CASSQDPTGMGADTQYF
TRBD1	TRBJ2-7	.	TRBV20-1	TGCAGCGCGGACAGGGCCCACGAGCAGTACTTC	CSADRAHEQYF
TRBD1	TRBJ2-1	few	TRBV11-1	TGTGCCAGCAGCTTACTCCGGGACAGGGGGCGGTTCAGCTCCTACAATGAGCAGTTCTTC	CASSLLRDRGRFSSYNEQFF
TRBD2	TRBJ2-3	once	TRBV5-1	TGCGCCAGCAGCTTGGACCCTAGCGGAGCCCGAATTGATACGCAGTATTTT	CASSLDPSGARIDTQYF
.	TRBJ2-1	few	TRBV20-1	TGCAGTGCTAGAGCCCCGACTACTTACAATGAGCAGTTCTTC	CSARAPTTYNEQFF
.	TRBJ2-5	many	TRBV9	TGTGCCAGCAGCGTAGCGGGCCAAGAGACCCAGTACTTC	CASSVAGQETQYF
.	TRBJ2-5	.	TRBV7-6	TGTGCCAGCAAAGGGCAGCCTGATGGGGAGACCCAGTACTTC	CASKGQPDGETQYF
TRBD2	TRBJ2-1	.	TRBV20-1	TGCAGTGCTAGAGATCGAGGTGGGGCTAGCGGGAAACCAGGCAATGAGCAGTTCTTC	CSARDRGGASGKPGNEQFF
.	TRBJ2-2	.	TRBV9	TGTGCCAGCAGCAAGTATCCCGGGGAGCTGTTTTTT	CASSKYPGELFF
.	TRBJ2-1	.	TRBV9	TGTGCCAGCAGCGCCAGAGGGGGTGGGGACGTCTCCCTCTACAATGAGCAGTTCTTC	CASSARGGGDVSLYNEQFF
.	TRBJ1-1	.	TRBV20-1	TGCAGTGCTAGGGAGAGTGGGCAGGCTAACACTGAAGCTTTCTTT	CSARESGQANTEAFF
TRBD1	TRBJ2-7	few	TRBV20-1	TGCAGTGCCGACAGGGGTGGGTACGAGCAGTACTTC	CSADRGGYEQYF
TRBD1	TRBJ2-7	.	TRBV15	TGTGCCACCAGCAGAGATTTCGGACAGGTTGCCTACGAGCAGTACTTC	CATSRDFGQVAYEQYF
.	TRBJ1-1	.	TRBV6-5	TGTGCCAGCAGTTACCTTCCAAGGGGCACTGAAGCTTTCTTT	CASSYLPRGTEAFF
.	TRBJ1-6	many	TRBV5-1	TGCGCCAGCAGCTTACCGGGTTATAATTCACCCCTCCACTTT	CASSLPGYNSPLHF
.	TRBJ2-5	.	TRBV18	TGTGCCAGCTCACCATGGCGGGAAGAGACCCAGTACTTC	CASSPWREETQYF
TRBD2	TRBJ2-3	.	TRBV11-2	TGTGCCAGCAGCTCATCTAGCGGGAGGATCATCGGGAGCACAGATACGCAGTATTTT	CASSSSSGRIIGSTDTQYF
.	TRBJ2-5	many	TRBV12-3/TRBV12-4	TGTGCCAGCAGCCCCGCGACGCGGAATGGTGAATACTTC	CASSPATRNGEYF
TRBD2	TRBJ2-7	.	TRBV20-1	TGCAGTGCTAGTTACAGCGGGGAGGTTGACGAGCAGTACTTC	CSASYSGEVDEQYF
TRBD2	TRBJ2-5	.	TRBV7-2	TGTGCCAGCAGCGGTGCCCTAGCGGGAGGGGAGACCCAGTACTTC	CASSGALAGGETQYF
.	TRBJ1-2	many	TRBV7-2	TGTGCCAGCAGCCCGGACTGGCAGGGTAATCGCTACACCTTC	CASSPDWQGNRYTF
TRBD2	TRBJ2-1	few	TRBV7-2	TGTGCCAGCAGCCTCGCTAGCGGGGGAACCTACAATGAGCAGTTCTTC	CASSLASGGTYNEQFF
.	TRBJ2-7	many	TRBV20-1	TGCAGTGCTAGAGCTCCATTTACTAGTTCCGAGCAGTACTTC	CSARAPFTSSEQYF
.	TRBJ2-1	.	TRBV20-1	TGCAGTGCTAGTGGCCGGCGGGCCTTCTACAATGAGCAGTTCTTC	CSASGRRAFYNEQFF
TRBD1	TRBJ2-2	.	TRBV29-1	TGCAGCGTTGAAGATCGGGGGACAGGGCGAAACACCGGGGAGCTGTTTTTT	CSVEDRGTGRNTGELFF
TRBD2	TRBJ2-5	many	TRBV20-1	TGCAGTGCTAGACCGGGAGGGGGAGAGACCCAGTACTTC	CSARPGGGETQYF
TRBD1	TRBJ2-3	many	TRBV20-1	TGCAGTGCTAGGTACCAGGGGGTCACAGATACGCAGTATTTT	CSARYQGVTDTQYF
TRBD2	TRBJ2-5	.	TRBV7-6	TGTGCCAGCAGCTTATCGAGCGGGAGACAAGAGACCCAGTACTTC	CASSLSSGRQETQYF
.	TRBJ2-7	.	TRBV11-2	TGTGCCAGCAGCCCACTTCAGGGGAACCCCTACGAGCAGTACTTC	CASSPLQGNPYEQYF
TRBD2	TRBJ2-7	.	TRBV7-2	TGTGCCAGCAGTTATACGGGACTAGCGGGGAACGAGCAGTACTTC	CASSYTGLAGNEQYF
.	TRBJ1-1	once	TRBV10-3	TGTGCCATCAGCCTGACCGGGGCTGCTGTTTCCACTGAAGCTTTCTTT	CAISLTGAAVSTEAFF